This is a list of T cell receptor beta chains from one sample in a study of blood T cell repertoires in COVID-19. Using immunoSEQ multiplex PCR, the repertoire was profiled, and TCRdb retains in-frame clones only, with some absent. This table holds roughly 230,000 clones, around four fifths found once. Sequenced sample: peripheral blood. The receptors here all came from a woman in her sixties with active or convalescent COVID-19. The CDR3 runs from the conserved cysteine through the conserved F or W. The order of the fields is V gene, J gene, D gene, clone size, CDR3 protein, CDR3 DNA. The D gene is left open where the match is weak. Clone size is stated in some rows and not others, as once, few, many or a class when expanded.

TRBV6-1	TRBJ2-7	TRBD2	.	CASSEQLASAYEQYF	TGTGCCAGCAGTGAACAACTAGCGTCCGCCTACGAGCAGTACTTC
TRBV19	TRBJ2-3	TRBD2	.	CASSQHSGVQNTQYF	TGTGCCAGTAGTCAACATAGCGGGGTTCAAAATACGCAGTATTTT
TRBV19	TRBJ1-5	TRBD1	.	CASSTKLHLPGTASNQPQHF	TGTGCCAGTAGTACTAAACTCCACCTACCCGGGACAGCTAGCAATCAGCCCCAGCATTTT
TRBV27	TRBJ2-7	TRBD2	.	CASSLRGTSGRMGEQYF	TGTGCCAGCAGTTTAAGGGGCACTAGCGGGAGGATGGGAGAGCAGTACTTC
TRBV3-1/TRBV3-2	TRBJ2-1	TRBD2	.	CASSQGKGRGTYNEQFF	TGTGCCAGCAGCCAAGGGAAGGGGCGGGGGACCTACAATGAGCAGTTCTTC
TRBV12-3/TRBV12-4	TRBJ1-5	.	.	CASSVSLNQPQHF	TGTGCCAGCAGTGTTTCACTCAATCAGCCCCAGCATTTT
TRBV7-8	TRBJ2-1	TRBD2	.	CASSLEPTSGNYNEQFF	TGTGCCAGCAGCTTAGAGCCCACTAGCGGGAATTACAATGAGCAGTTCTTC
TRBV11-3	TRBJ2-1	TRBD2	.	CASSPGGGRNEQFF	TGTGCCAGCAGCCCGGGCGGGGGACGGAATGAGCAGTTCTTC
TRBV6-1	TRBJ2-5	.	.	CASSEIKETQYF	TGTGCCAGCAGTGAAATCAAAGAGACCCAGTACTTC
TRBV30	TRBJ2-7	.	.	CAWSVRPGNYEQYF	TGTGCCTGGAGTGTAAGGCCAGGGAACTACGAGCAGTACTTC
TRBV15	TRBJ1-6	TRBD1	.	CATRRGRQGNSPLHF	TGTGCCACCCGCAGGGGGAGACAGGGAAATTCACCCCTCCACTTT
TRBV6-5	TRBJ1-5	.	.	CASSYSLNQPQHF	TGTGCCAGCAGTTATTCCCTAAATCAGCCCCAGCATTTT
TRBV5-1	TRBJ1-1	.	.	CASSWGGVNTEAFF	TGCGCCAGCAGCTGGGGGGGAGTGAACACTGAAGCTTTCTTT
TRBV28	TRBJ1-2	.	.	CASSLGGYGYTF	TGTGCCAGCAGTTTAGGGGGGTATGGCTACACCTTC
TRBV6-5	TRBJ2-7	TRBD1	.	CASSIDRGSNEQYF	TGTGCCAGCAGTATAGACAGGGGTTCCAACGAGCAGTACTTC
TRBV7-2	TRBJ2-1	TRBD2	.	CASSLLAGNWDEQFF	TGTGCCAGCAGCCTTCTAGCGGGAAACTGGGATGAGCAGTTCTTC
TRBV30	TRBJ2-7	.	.	CAWRPRDLRHEQYF	TGTGCCTGGAGACCGCGGGATCTGAGGCACGAGCAGTACTTC
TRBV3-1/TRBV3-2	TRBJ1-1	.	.	CASSQDQVHNPGAFF	TGTGCCAGCAGCCAAGATCAGGTTCACAACCCCGGAGCTTTCTTT
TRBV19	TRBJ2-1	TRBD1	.	CASSPTGGHEQFF	TGTGCCAGTAGCCCCACAGGGGGGCATGAGCAGTTCTTC
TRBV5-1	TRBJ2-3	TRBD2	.	CASSPGAGTITDTQYF	TGCGCCAGCAGCCCGGGAGCGGGGACCATCACAGATACGCAGTATTTT
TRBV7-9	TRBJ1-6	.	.	CASSLARQDSPLHF	TGTGCCAGCAGCTTAGCGAGACAGGATTCACCCCTCCACTTT
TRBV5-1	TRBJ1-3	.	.	CASSLDRSGNTIYF	TGCGCCAGCAGCTTGGACAGAAGTGGAAACACCATATATTTT
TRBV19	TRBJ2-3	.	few	CASSMLGAPSDTQYF	TGTGCCAGTAGTATGTTGGGGGCCCCATCAGATACGCAGTATTTT
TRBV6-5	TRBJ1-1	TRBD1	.	CASRRTGVEAFF	TGTGCCAGCAGAAGGACAGGGGTCGAAGCTTTCTTT
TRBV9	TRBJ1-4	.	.	CASSEGLTTNEKLFF	TGTGCCAGCAGCGAGGGACTCACGACTAATGAAAAACTGTTTTTT
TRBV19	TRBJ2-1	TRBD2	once	CASSTTSGGINEQFF	TGTGCCAGTAGTACGACTAGCGGGGGGATCAATGAGCAGTTCTTC
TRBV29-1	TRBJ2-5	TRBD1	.	CSALHRDREETQYF	TGCAGCGCTTTGCACCGGGACAGGGAAGAGACCCAGTACTTC
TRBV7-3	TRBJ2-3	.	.	CASSFTAASTDTQYF	TGTGCCAGCAGCTTCACAGCCGCTAGCACAGATACGCAGTATTTT
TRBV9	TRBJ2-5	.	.	CASSVFAGETGDEETQYF	TGTGCCAGCAGCGTGTTTGCGGGGGAGACAGGCGACGAAGAGACCCAGTACTTC
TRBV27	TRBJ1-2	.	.	CASSEGALGYYGYTF	TGTGCCAGCAGTGAAGGGGCCTTGGGATATTATGGCTACACCTTC
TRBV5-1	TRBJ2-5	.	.	CASSSMTAGETQYF	TGCGCCAGCAGTTCGATGACCGCGGGGGAGACCCAGTACTTC
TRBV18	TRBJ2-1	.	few	CASSPPVTHSYNEQFF	TGTGCCAGCTCACCACCAGTGACTCACTCCTACAATGAGCAGTTCTTC
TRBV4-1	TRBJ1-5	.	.	CASSQGPAENSNQPQHF	TGCGCCAGCAGCCAAGGCCCCGCGGAAAATAGCAATCAGCCCCAGCATTTT
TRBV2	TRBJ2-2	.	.	CASSNSRAGTGELFF	TGTGCCAGCAGTAATTCCAGGGCCGGGACCGGGGAGCTGTTTTTT
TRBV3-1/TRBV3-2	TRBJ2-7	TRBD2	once	CASSLSSGSYEQYF	TGTGCCAGCAGCCTTTCTAGCGGGAGTTACGAGCAGTACTTC
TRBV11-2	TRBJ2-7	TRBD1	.	CASSAGQGPREQYF	TGTGCCAGCAGCGCGGGACAGGGACCGCGGGAGCAGTACTTC
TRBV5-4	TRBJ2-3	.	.	CASSSDSGTDTQYF	TGTGCCAGCAGCTCGGACAGTGGCACAGATACGCAGTATTTT
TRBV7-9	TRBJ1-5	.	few	CASSRTGLANQPQHF	TGTGCCAGCAGCCGGACGGGATTGGCAAATCAGCCCCAGCATTTT
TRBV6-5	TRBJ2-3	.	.	CASSYSNLGGDTQYF	TGTGCCAGCAGTTACTCGAATCTCGGAGGAGATACGCAGTATTTT
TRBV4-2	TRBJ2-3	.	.	CASSQDVGFTDTQYF	TGTGCCAGCAGCCAAGATGTGGGCTTCACAGATACGCAGTATTTT
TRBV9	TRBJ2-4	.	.	CASSVGPGGNIQYF	TGTGCCAGCAGCGTGGGGCCAGGGGGGAACATTCAGTACTTC
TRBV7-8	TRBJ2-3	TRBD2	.	CASSALAGGPFDTQYF	TGTGCCAGCAGCGCCCTAGCGGGGGGGCCATTTGATACGCAGTATTTT
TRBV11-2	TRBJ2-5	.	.	CASSYQGRETQYF	TGTGCCAGCAGCTATCAGGGAAGGGAGACCCAGTACTTC
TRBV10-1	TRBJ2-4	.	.	CATRAAGTKNIQYF	TGCGCCACCCGCGCCGCAGGGACCAAAAACATTCAGTACTTC
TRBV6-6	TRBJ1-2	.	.	CASSHSSGSNYGYTF	TGTGCCAGCAGCCACTCTTCGGGGTCTAACTATGGCTACACCTTC
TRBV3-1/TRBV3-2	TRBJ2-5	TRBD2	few	CASSKRLAEETQYF	TGTGCCAGCAGCAAGCGCCTAGCGGAAGAGACCCAGTACTTC
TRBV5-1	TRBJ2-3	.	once	CASSPGSNTDTQYF	TGCGCCAGCAGCCCCGGGTCCAACACAGATACGCAGTATTTT
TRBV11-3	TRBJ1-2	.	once	CASSSKGWGRQSNYGYTF	TGTGCCAGCAGCTCGAAAGGATGGGGGCGACAGTCTAACTATGGCTACACCTTC
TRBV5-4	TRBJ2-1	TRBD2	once	CASSLVAGESYNEQFF	TGTGCCAGCAGCTTGGTCGCGGGGGAGTCCTACAATGAGCAGTTCTTC
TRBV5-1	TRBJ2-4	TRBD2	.	CASSLEAGGSKNIQYF	TGCGCCAGCAGCTTGGAGGCGGGAGGTTCCAAAAACATTCAGTACTTC
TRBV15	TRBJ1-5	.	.	CATKDGEGQPQHF	TGTGCCACAAAGGACGGAGAGGGTCAGCCCCAGCATTTT
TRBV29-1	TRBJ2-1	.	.	CSVSGLGQGDYEQFF	TGCAGCGTTTCAGGATTGGGTCAAGGGGACTATGAGCAGTTCTTC
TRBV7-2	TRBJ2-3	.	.	CASSLNPHSTDTQYF	TGTGCCAGCAGCTTAAACCCACATAGCACAGATACGCAGTATTTT
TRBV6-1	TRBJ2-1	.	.	CASSEAPGLFNEQFF	TGTGCCAGCAGTGAAGCCCCGGGACTCTTTAATGAGCAGTTCTTC
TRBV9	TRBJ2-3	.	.	CASSSTGTGSTDTQYF	TGTGCCAGCAGCTCCACCGGGACTGGGAGCACAGATACGCAGTATTTT
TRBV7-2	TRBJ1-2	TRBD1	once	CASILGLSGGSVGGYTF	TGTGCCAGCATCCTCGGCTTATCAGGGGGCTCAGTAGGAGGCTACACCTTC
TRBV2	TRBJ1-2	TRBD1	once	CASSEGQSLYGYTF	TGTGCCAGCAGTGAGGGACAGAGTCTCTATGGCTACACCTTC
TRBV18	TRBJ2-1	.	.	CASSPARLRRDEQFF	TGTGCCAGCTCACCAGCTCGGTTACGTCGAGATGAGCAGTTCTTC